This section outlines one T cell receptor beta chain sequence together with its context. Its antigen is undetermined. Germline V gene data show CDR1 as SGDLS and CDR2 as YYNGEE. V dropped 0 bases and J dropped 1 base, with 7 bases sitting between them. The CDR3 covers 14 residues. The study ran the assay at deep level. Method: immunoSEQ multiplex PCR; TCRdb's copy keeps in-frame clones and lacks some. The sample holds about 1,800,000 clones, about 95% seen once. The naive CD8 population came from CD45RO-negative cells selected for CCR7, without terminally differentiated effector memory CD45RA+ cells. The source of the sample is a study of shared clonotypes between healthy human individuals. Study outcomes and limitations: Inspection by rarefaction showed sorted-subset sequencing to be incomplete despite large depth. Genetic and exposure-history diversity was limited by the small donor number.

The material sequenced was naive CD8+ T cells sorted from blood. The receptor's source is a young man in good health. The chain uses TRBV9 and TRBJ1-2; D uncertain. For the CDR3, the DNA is TGTGCCAGCAGCGTAGCTTCTTATAACTATGGCTACACCTTC. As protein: CASSVASYNYGYTF.